This T cell receptor beta chain appears in the sequencing data of a study of control samples from healthy donors and cancer patients. Sequencing used immunoSEQ multiplex PCR; TCRdb keeps in-frame clones, though not all of them. The table lists under 450,000 clones, roughly 90% of them singletons. CDR1 and CDR2 (germline): MNHEY, SMNVEV (reference sequence). The CDR3 sequence is 16 residues long. The V gene end was trimmed by 0 bases and the J gene end by 5 bases; junction bases not matched to a gene: 2. The TCR originated in a man aged 35 to 55 with head and neck cancer. The chain carries TRBV27 and TRBJ2-2; TRBD1 matches at 11 bases. Input material: PBMCs. Written as DNA, the CDR3 is TGTGCCAGCAGTTTATCGGGGACAGGGGGGACCGGGGAGCTGTTTTTT. Its protein is CASSLSGTGGTGELFF.